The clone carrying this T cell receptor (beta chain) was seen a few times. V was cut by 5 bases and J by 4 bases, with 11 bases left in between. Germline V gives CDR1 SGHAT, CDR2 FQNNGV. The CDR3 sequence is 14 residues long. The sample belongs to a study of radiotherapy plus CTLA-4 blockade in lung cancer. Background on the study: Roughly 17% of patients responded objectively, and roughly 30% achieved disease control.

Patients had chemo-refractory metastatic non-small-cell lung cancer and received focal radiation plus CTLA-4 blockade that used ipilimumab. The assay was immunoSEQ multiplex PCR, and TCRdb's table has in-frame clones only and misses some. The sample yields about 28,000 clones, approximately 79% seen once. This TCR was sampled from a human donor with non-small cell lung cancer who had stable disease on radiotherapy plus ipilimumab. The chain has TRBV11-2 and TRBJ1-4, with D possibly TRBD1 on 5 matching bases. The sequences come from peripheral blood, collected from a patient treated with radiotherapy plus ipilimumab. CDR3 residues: CASSRQLNNEKLFF. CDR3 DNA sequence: TGTGCCAGCAGCCGACAGTTAAATAATGAAAAACTGTTTTTT.